The rows below give T cell receptor beta chains drawn from one sample of a study of shared clonotypes between healthy human individuals. Data came from immunoSEQ multiplex PCR; TCRdb stores just in-frame clones and leaves some out. The profile shows about 2.1 million clones, about 93% of them singletons. Sample: naive CD8+ T cells from PBMCs. These receptors came from a man aged 18 to 29 in good health. Some clones in this sample may be carry-over from other donors' samples. Each CDR3 is given with its conserved first and last residue. The D gene is left open where the match is weak. Size values are once, few and many counts, or a class for expanded clones, and some rows have none.

d_gene	abundance	v_gene	j_gene	CDR3nt	CDR3aa
TRBD2	once	TRBV28	TRBJ2-1	TGTGCCAGCAGTTTAGTCCCAGCGGGAGTTATAGGGAATGAGCAGTTCTTC	CASSLVPAGVIGNEQFF
TRBD1	NA	TRBV2	TRBJ2-7	TGTGCCAGCAGTGAATGGTCAGGGGGCAGGGAGCAGTACTTC	CASSEWSGGREQYF
NA	once	TRBV6-9	TRBJ2-4	TGTGCCAGCAGTTATTCGACACCCCAAAGCGCCAAAAACATTCAGTACTTC	CASSYSTPQSAKNIQYF
TRBD2	NA	TRBV7-9	TRBJ2-1	TGTGCCAGCAGCCCCGGGACTAGCGGGGGCCCTTCCTACAATGAGCAGTTCTTC	CASSPGTSGGPSYNEQFF
TRBD2	once	TRBV29-1	TRBJ2-3	TGCAGCGCCCAAGCGGGAGTCACAGATACGCAGTATTTT	CSAQAGVTDTQYF
TRBD1	few	TRBV19	TRBJ2-1	TGTGCCAGTAGTTGGACAGGGGACAATGAGCAGTTCTTC	CASSWTGDNEQFF
TRBD2	NA	TRBV11-2	TRBJ2-1	TGTGCCAGCAGCTTAGAGGGACTAGTGTTGACGAATGAGCAGTTCTTC	CASSLEGLVLTNEQFF
NA	NA	TRBV5-1	TRBJ2-7	TGCGCCAGCAGCCCGGAACCGGGCCCTTCCTCCTACGAGCAGTACTTC	CASSPEPGPSSYEQYF
TRBD1	NA	TRBV4-3	TRBJ1-2	TGCGCCAGCAGCCAAAAGGGACAGGGGAAGGGCTACTATGGCTACACCTTC	CASSQKGQGKGYYGYTF
NA	NA	TRBV27	TRBJ2-7	TGTGCCAGCAGTTTATCGTCCGGGGGCGAGCAGTACTTC	CASSLSSGGEQYF
TRBD1	NA	TRBV6-6	TRBJ1-5	TGTGCCAGCAGTTACTCGGGAAAGGGGGCTTGGCAGCCCCAGCATTTT	CASSYSGKGAWQPQHF
NA	NA	TRBV9	TRBJ2-5	TGTGCCAGCAGCGTCCTGGGACGCAATGTCCAAGAGACCCAGTACTTC	CASSVLGRNVQETQYF
NA	NA	TRBV28	TRBJ1-2	TGTGCCAGCAGTCCTTCGGGTGTAGGCTACACCTTC	CASSPSGVGYTF
NA	NA	TRBV28	TRBJ2-7	TGTGCCAGCAGTTTTAGACAGGAAACCTACGAGCAGTACTTC	CASSFRQETYEQYF
NA	NA	TRBV9	TRBJ2-3	TGTGCCAGCAGCGGGAATTGGCTTACTAGCACCGCCCCAGATACGCAGTATTTT	CASSGNWLTSTAPDTQYF
NA	NA	TRBV9	TRBJ2-2	TGTGCCAGCAGCCTATCCGGGGAGCTGTTTTTT	CASSLSGELFF
TRBD2	NA	TRBV27	TRBJ2-3	TGTGCCAGCAGCAACCCCAGAGCGGGAAGGGAAGATACGCAGTATTTT	CASSNPRAGREDTQYF
NA	NA	TRBV15	TRBJ1-1	TGTGCCACCAGCAGAGCAGCATCCGTTGGGACTGAAGCTTTCTTT	CATSRAASVGTEAFF
TRBD1	NA	TRBV29-1	TRBJ2-7	TGCAGCGCCCGACAGGGTTTAAACGAGCAGTACTTC	CSARQGLNEQYF
NA	NA	TRBV5-4	TRBJ2-7	TGTGCCAGCAGCTTGGGGGCAGGGAGCAACGAGCAGTACTTC	CASSLGAGSNEQYF
TRBD2	NA	TRBV5-6	TRBJ2-7	TGTGCCAGCAGCCGTAGCGGGAGAGAGTACGAGCAGTACTTC	CASSRSGREYEQYF
TRBD1	NA	TRBV9	TRBJ2-7	TGTGCCAGCAGCGTTGGGACAGGGGACGAGCAGTACTTC	CASSVGTGDEQYF
NA	NA	TRBV11-2	TRBJ1-2	TGTGCCAGCAGCTTAGTAGGCGCCTACTATGGCTACACCTTC	CASSLVGAYYGYTF
NA	NA	TRBV9	TRBJ1-2	TGTGCCAGCAGTCGTAGTGCCTATGGCTACACCTTC	CASSRSAYGYTF
NA	NA	TRBV11-2	TRBJ1-1	TGTGCCAGCAGATCCACCAACAGGTACACTGAAGCTTTCTTT	CASRSTNRYTEAFF
TRBD1	NA	TRBV27	TRBJ1-2	TGTGCCAGCAGCCCGGACAGGGCGAAAGGCTACACCTTC	CASSPDRAKGYTF
NA	NA	TRBV4-1	TRBJ1-5	TGCGCCAGCAGCCAAGATAGGGTCCCCAGGGACACTAAAAAGGCGAGCAATCAGCCCCAGCATTTT	CASSQDRVPRDTKKASNQPQHF
NA	NA	TRBV2	TRBJ2-5	TGTGCCAGCTGGGCTGGCGACAGCGGGTGGGAGACCCAGTACTTC	CASWAGDSGWETQYF
NA	NA	TRBV7-8	TRBJ2-7	TGTGCCAGCAGCTTAGGTCTAGCAAACGAGCAGTACTTC	CASSLGLANEQYF
NA	NA	TRBV29-1	TRBJ2-7	TGCAGCGTTCTGGGACAAGGCTACGAGCAGTACTTC	CSVLGQGYEQYF
NA	NA	TRBV4-1	TRBJ2-1	TGCGCCAGCAGCGTCGGCTTTAGCCGGGATGAGCAGTTCTTC	CASSVGFSRDEQFF
NA	NA	TRBV28	TRBJ2-7	TGTGCCAGCAGTTCCCAAAGCGGATGGAGCTCCTACGAGCAGTACTTC	CASSSQSGWSSYEQYF
NA	NA	TRBV5-4	TRBJ2-7	TGTGCCAGCAGCCCCCGCGGCGCCGCCTACGAGCAGTACTTC	CASSPRGAAYEQYF
TRBD2	NA	TRBV9	TRBJ2-7	TGTGCCAGCAGCCCAGGCGGCGGGGGCTACGAGCAGTACTTC	CASSPGGGGYEQYF
TRBD2	NA	TRBV27	TRBJ2-3	TGTGCCAGCATGGGCGGGAGGGGAACAGATACGCAGTATTTT	CASMGGRGTDTQYF
NA	NA	TRBV6-1	TRBJ1-2	TGTGCCAGCACCTTAACGGCAGCCTATGGCTACACCTTC	CASTLTAAYGYTF
TRBD2	NA	TRBV28	TRBJ2-3	TGTGCCAGCAGTTTTGGTAGCGGGAGTTTATCAGATACGCAGTATTTT	CASSFGSGSLSDTQYF
NA	NA	TRBV5-4	TRBJ2-7	TGTGCCAGCAGCTGGGCAGAGGGCGGCGAGCAGTACTTC	CASSWAEGGEQYF
TRBD2	NA	TRBV5-4	TRBJ2-2	TGTGCCAGCAGCTTAAAGCGGGAGCTCGGCACCGGGGAGCTGTTTTTT	CASSLKRELGTGELFF
NA	NA	TRBV29-1	TRBJ1-2	TGCAGCGTTGGGGCAGCCAACTATGGCTACACCTTC	CSVGAANYGYTF
NA	NA	TRBV5-1	TRBJ1-2	TGCGCCAGCAGCTTGGCAGGCGCCTGGACGGATGACTACACCTTC	CASSLAGAWTDDYTF
TRBD1	NA	TRBV4-1	TRBJ1-5	TGCGCCAGCAGCCAAGAGGGAGGGGGCGGCCCAAATCAGCCCCAGCATTTT	CASSQEGGGGPNQPQHF
TRBD1	NA	TRBV14	TRBJ2-7	TGTGCCAGCAGCCATGGACAGGGGTACTACGAGCAGTACTTC	CASSHGQGYYEQYF
NA	NA	TRBV6-6	TRBJ2-1	TGTGCCAGCAGAAGTGGGTCCTACGATGAGCAGTTCTTC	CASRSGSYDEQFF
TRBD2	once	TRBV19	TRBJ2-1	TGTGCCAGTAGCTGGCGGGAGGGGCTGAACAATGAGCAGTTCTTC	CASSWREGLNNEQFF
NA	NA	TRBV6-6	TRBJ2-7	TGTGCCAGCAGTTACCGGAGTGGCAGGGAGGTTTACGAGCAGTACTTC	CASSYRSGREVYEQYF